This TCR beta chain appears in the sequencing data of a study of blood T cell repertoires in COVID-19. Overall study context: The analysed material was cDNA or gDNA that came from T cells, B-cell-depleted T cells, or PBMCs.

The assay was immunoSEQ multiplex PCR, and TCRdb's table has in-frame clones only and misses some. The sample carries 100,000 or so clones, more than 75% recorded once. Germline assignment: CDR1 SGHNT and CDR2 YYREEE (reference sequence). Trimming took off 5 bases at V and 2 bases at J, with 13 bases between the two ends. The CDR3 is 14 residues long. This clonotype was obtained from a man aged 25-45 years in a cohort sampled during active COVID-19. Sequenced material: peripheral blood. The chain joins TRBV5-4 to TRBJ1-2; D remains ambiguous. This chain's CDR3 is CASSTKTENYGYTF. The CDR3 DNA follows: TGTGCCAGCAGTACCAAGACGGAGAACTATGGCTACACCTTC.